A single sample is the source of the 25 T cell receptor beta chains below, sequenced in a study of early T cells in non-severe SARS-CoV-2 infection. TCRdb independently ran MiXCR on the 5' RACE reads; one entry per CDR3 protein. The profile covers around 48,000 distinct CDR3 sequences, with approximately 13% appearing a single time and approximately 10% taken by the ten largest. The sequencing sample was made of whole blood. The receptors come from an adult who was a healthcare worker with PCR-confirmed SARS-CoV-2 infection or an uninfected control (not recorded which).

The J gene is TRBJ1-6, the V gene TRBV12-3 or TRBV12-4, with 8 bases matching TRBD1. With V trimmed by 6 bases and J by 5 bases, 6 bases remained unmatched. This CDR3 region has 15 residues. CDR3 in DNA: TGTGCCAGCAGACCGGGACAGGCGGATAATTCACCCCTCCACTTT. Its translation is CASRPGQADNSPLHF.

This clonotype turned up a few times. J is TRBJ2-2 and V is TRBV6-5, with D unresolved. The CDR3 runs 16 residues. Per the germline V gene, CDR1 is MNHEY and CDR2 is SVGAGI. V dropped 7 bases and J dropped 3 bases, with 18 bases sitting between them. The DNA for the CDR3 is TGTGCCAGCATGCAAGCTAGTACTCCGTACACCGGGGAGCTGTTTTTT. Its protein product is CASMQASTPYTGELFF.

The chain is built from TRBV28 and TRBJ1-1; D is ambiguous. From germline, CDR1 is MDHEN and CDR2 SYDVKM. The V end was cut by 5 bases, the J end by 1 base, with 5 bases between. The CDR3 has 12 amino acids. The DNA of the CDR3 is TGTGCCAGCAGTCCACAGAACACTGAAGCTTTCTTT. Protein: CASSPQNTEAFF.

This clonotype was detected only a few times. The chain uses TRBV24-1 and TRBJ1-1, with a weak D call TRBD1 (6 bases). Trimming left V 5 bases short and J 2 bases short, with 14 bases between. Germline V gene data show CDR1 as KGHDR and CDR2 as SFDVKD. This CDR3 is built from 15 residues. The CDR3 protein is CATSGVQQGNTEAFF. The CDR3 nucleotides are TGTGCCACCAGTGGAGTGCAACAGGGAAACACTGAAGCTTTCTTT.

This clonotype was counted ten times or more. The chain links TRBV7-9 to TRBJ2-1; D ambiguous. Trimming removed 5 bases at V and 7 bases at J, with 15 bases between. Germline CDR1 is SEHNR and CDR2 is FQNEAQ (reference sequence). CDR3 length equals 14 residues. CDR3 nucleotides: TGTGCCAGCAGCACCACAGTGTTGGGGAATGAGCAGTTCTTC. Protein: CASSTTVLGNEQFF.

This clonotype was seen ten or more times. The chain is built from TRBV12-3 or TRBV12-4 and TRBJ2-2; D remains unclear. This CDR3 contains 11 residues. V shed 5 bases and J shed 7 bases, with 5 bases lying between them. The CDR3 nucleotides are TGTGCCAGCAGTCTTAACGGGGAGCTGTTTTTT. Protein: CASSLNGELFF.

This sequence joins TRBV29-1 and TRBJ1-1; TRBD1 is a possible D gene (5 bases). Germline CDR1 reads SQVTM; CDR2 reads ANQGSEA. The CDR3 has 12 residues. V lost 6 bases and J lost 12, with 20 bases in between. The CDR3 coding sequence is TGCAGCGTGATATCCGGGACCGGCCGGACTTTCTTT. It is translated as CSVISGTGRTFF.

This clonotype was seen at least ten times. The chain is built from TRBV10-1 and TRBJ2-2, with 13 bases identical to TRBD2. CDR3 length equals 16 residues. J lost 6 bases, V lost 6 bases, and 7 bases had no gene match. The V gene's germline CDR1 is WNHNN and CDR2 SYGVQD (reference sequence). In DNA, the CDR3 is TGCGCCAGCAGCCTCGGACTAGCGGGAGCCCCCGGGGAGCTGTTTTTT. It encodes CASSLGLAGAPGELFF.

V is TRBV30 and J is TRBJ1-2; 7 positions match TRBD1. Germline V CDR1 and CDR2: GTSNPN, SVGIG (reference sequence). The CDR3 runs 14 residues. J gave up 5 bases and V 4 bases, and 10 bases lay outside the gene matches. As DNA, the CDR3 is TGTGCCTGGAAAAGGGACAGTGGGGGGTATGGCTACACCTTC. Its translation: CAWKRDSGGYGYTF. Full variable domain (rest looked up from reference TRBV30 and TRBJ1-2): SQTIHQWPATLVQPVGSPLSLECTVEGTSNPNLYWYRQAAGRGLQLLFYSVGIGQISSEVPQNLSASRPQDRQFILSSKKLLLSDSGFYLCAWKRDSGGYGYTFGSGTRLTVV.

Details on this clonotype: A much bigger clone sits one base away, suggesting this may be a read error. V gene TRBV7-2 combines with J gene TRBJ2-1; D possibly corresponds to TRBD2 (5 bases). CDR3 size: 14 residues. Germline lookup yields CDR1 SGHTA and CDR2 FQGNSA. The CDR3 DNA sequence: TGTGACAGCAGTTCCGGGGTCGCGTACAATGAGCAGTTCTTC. Its protein product is CDSSSGVAYNEQFF.

The rearrangement joins TRBV5-1 to TRBJ2-5, with 7 bases that match TRBD1. The CDR3 length is 14 residues. After removal of 4 bases from V and 4 bases from J, the junction contained 7 bases not matched to a gene. Germline-derived CDR1 and CDR2 are SGHRS and YFSETQ. The CDR3 DNA reads TGCGCCAGCAGCCCGCGACAGGGCGGAGAGACCCAGTACTTC. Encoded protein: CASSPRQGGETQYF. Complete variable domain (other parts from reference TRBV5-1 and TRBJ2-5): KAGVTQTPRYLIKTRGQQVTLSCSPISGHRSVSWYQQTPGQGLQFLFEYFSETQRNKGNFPGRFSGRQFSNSRSEMNVSTLELGDSALYLCASSPRQGGETQYFGPGTRLLVL.

This clonotype was counted ten times or more. The chain has TRBV7-2 and TRBJ1-4; possible D gene TRBD1, 6 bases. The V gene's germline CDR1 is SGHTA and CDR2 FQGNSA. The CDR3 is 15 residues long. Trimming took 2 bases from V and 7 from J, leaving 14 bases between them. CDR3 sequence reads: CASSLMGAVGEKLFF. The CDR3 DNA is TGTGCCAGCAGCTTAATGGGGGCAGTCGGTGAAAAACTGTTTTTT.

The chain carries TRBV2 and TRBJ1-2; D is perhaps TRBD1 (5 bases). Looked up from germline, CDR1 is SNHLY and CDR2 is FYNNEI. Deletions cut 5 bases from V and 5 bases from J, with 9 bases between. This CDR3 is 12 amino acids long. CDR3: CASSQGTYGYTF. CDR3 sequence (DNA): TGTGCCAGCAGTCAGGGAACATATGGCTACACCTTC.

The chain couples TRBV7-2 to TRBJ1-2; 9 bases map to TRBD1. Trimming cost V 9 bases and J 2 bases; bases outside gene matches: 7. The CDR3 is made up of 14 amino acids. Per germline, CDR1 SGHTA and CDR2 FQGNSA. The CDR3 DNA follows: TGTGCCAGTGCCACAGGGGGCGTGAACTATGGCTACACCTTC. Its translation is CASATGGVNYGYTF.

In this sample, this clonotype turned up many times. This chain links TRBV28 with TRBJ2-2, with TRBD2 identical over 9 bases. J was trimmed by 3 bases and V by 8 bases; bases with no gene match: 10. Germline V gene lookup returns CDR1 MDHEN and CDR2 SYDVKM. This CDR3 comprises 16 residues. CDR3 sequence: CASAPGGRVDTGELFF. DNA for the CDR3: TGTGCCAGCGCCCCCGGCGGGAGGGTGGACACCGGGGAGCTGTTTTTT. Looking up the rest from reference TRBV28 and TRBJ2-2 gives the full variable domain: DVKVTQSSRYLVKRTGEKVFLECVQDMDHENMFWYRQDPGLGLRLIYFSYDVKMKEKGDIPEGYSVSREKKERFSLILESASTNQTSMYLCASAPGGRVDTGELFFGEGSRLTVL.

The sample holds many counts of this clonotype. J is TRBJ2-2 and V is TRBV3-1, with 8 bases identical to TRBD1. Unmatched junction bases numbered 4, after V lost 3 bases and J lost 4 bases. The CDR3 has 15 residues. Looked up from germline, CDR1 is LGHDT and CDR2 is YNNKEL (reference sequence). The CDR3 loop reads CASSHPGGITGELFF. The CDR3 DNA sequence: TGTGCCAGCAGCCACCCAGGGGGCATCACCGGGGAGCTGTTTTTT.

This clonotype was seen a handful of times. The chain employs TRBV4-1 and TRBJ2-5, with D possibly matching TRBD1 (6 bases). V was pared by 0 bases and J by 4 bases, with 18 bases between. The CDR3 has 17 residues. The germline V gene encodes CDR1 MGHRA and CDR2 YSYEKL. The DNA of the CDR3 is TGCGCCAGCAGCCAAGATCCCGGGGCAGGGGATCGAGAGACCCAGTACTTC. This sequence encodes CASSQDPGAGDRETQYF.

The chain is built from TRBV12-3 or TRBV12-4 and TRBJ1-1; 9 nucleotides line up with TRBD1. This CDR3 is built from 16 residues. Losses at the gene ends were 6 bases for V and 3 bases for J; bases not matched to a gene: 11. CDR3 in DNA: TGTGCCAGCAGCCGGGGACAGGGTGAAGGGGACACTGAAGCTTTCTTT. Its translation: CASSRGQGEGDTEAFF.

This clonotype was counted only a few times. The chain couples TRBV6-6 to TRBJ2-5, with D perhaps assigned TRBD1 or TRBD2 (5 bases each). Germline CDR1 and CDR2: MNHNY and SVGAGI (reference sequence). V was clipped by 2 bases and J by 1 base, with 11 bases between them. The length of the CDR3 is 15 residues. CDR3 sequence: CASSYKGTPQETQYF. In DNA form, the CDR3 reads TGTGCCAGCAGTTACAAGGGGACCCCCCAAGAGACCCAGTACTTC.

This chain uses TRBV10-3 with TRBJ2-3, with a weak D call TRBD1 (5 bases). This CDR3 comprises 17 residues. CDR1 and CDR2 from the germline V gene are ENHRY and SYGVKD. Trimming cost V 1 base and J 1 base, with 15 bases left between them. The CDR3 reads CAISELPRTSGTDTQYF. The DNA of the CDR3 is TGTGCCATCAGTGAGTTACCTCGGACATCTGGCACAGATACGCAGTATTTT.

The CDR3 DNA is TGTGCCAGCAGCTTAGGGGGCTTTGAAGCTTTCTTT. Protein sequence: CASSLGGFEAFF. The gene calls are TRBV13 and TRBJ1-1; D not resolved. Germline CDR1 reads PRHDT; CDR2 reads FYEKMQ (reference sequence). V shed 0 bases and J shed 7 bases, with 6 bases lying between them. The CDR3 consists of 12 residues.

This clonotype was picked up many times. This chain joins TRBV29-1 and TRBJ1-1; TRBD1 agrees at 9 bases. V lost 7 bases to trimming and J lost 13 bases; unmatched junction nucleotides: 10. Per germline, CDR1 SQVTM and CDR2 ANQGSEA. There are 11 residues in the CDR3. CDR3 coding DNA: TGCAGCGCTAAACAGGGGGCGAAGGATTTCTTT. Translated, it gives CSAKQGAKDFF.

This clonotype showed up many times. The CDR3 DNA is TGCAGCGCTACCCCCGGACCCCTCACAGATACGCAGTATTTT. Protein sequence: CSATPGPLTDTQYF. This chain links TRBV29-1 with TRBJ2-3; D unresolved. Germline assignment: CDR1 SQVTM and CDR2 ANQGSEA. The V end was cut by 7 bases, the J end by 2 bases, with 16 bases between. The CDR3 runs 14 residues.

There are many counts of this clonotype. The chain recombines TRBV4-1 with TRBJ1-3; D gene unclear. V dropped 3 bases and J dropped 2 bases, with 11 bases sitting between them. From germline, CDR1 is MGHRA and CDR2 YSYEKL. CDR3 size: 15 residues. The CDR3 region is CASSQAQLAGNTIYF. DNA for the CDR3: TGCGCCAGCAGCCAGGCTCAACTGGCTGGAAACACCATATATTTT.

This clonotype showed up many times. This chain connects TRBV4-1 to TRBJ1-2; the D gene is possibly TRBD1 (5 bases). This CDR3 contains 16 residues. Germline V gene lookup returns CDR1 MGHRA and CDR2 YSYEKL. V was shortened by 0 bases and J by 0 bases, with 11 bases between the two germline ends. The CDR3 DNA reads as TGCGCCAGCAGCCAAGATCGGGGGGGAGCTAACTATGGCTACACCTTC. Translation gives CASSQDRGGANYGYTF.